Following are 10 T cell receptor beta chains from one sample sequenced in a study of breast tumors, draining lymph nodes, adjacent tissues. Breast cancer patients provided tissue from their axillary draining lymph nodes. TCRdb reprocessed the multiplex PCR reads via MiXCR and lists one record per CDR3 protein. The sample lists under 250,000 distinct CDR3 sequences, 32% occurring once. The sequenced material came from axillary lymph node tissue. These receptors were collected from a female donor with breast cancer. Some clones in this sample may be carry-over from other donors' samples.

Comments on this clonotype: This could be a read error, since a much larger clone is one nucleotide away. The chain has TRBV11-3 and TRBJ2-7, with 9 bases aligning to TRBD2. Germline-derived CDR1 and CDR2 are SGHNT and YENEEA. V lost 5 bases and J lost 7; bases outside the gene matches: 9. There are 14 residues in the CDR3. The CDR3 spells CASSHNSGSYEQYF. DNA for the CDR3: TGTGCCAGCAGCCATAATAGCGGGAGTTATGAGCAGTACTTC.

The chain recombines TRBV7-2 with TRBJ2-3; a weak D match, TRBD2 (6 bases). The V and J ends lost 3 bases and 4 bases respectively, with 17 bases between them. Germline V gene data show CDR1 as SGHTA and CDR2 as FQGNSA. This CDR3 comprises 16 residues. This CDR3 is CASSLGTVLRADTQYF. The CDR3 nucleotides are TGTGCCAGCAGCTTGGGGACTGTACTACGAGCAGATACGCAGTATTTT.

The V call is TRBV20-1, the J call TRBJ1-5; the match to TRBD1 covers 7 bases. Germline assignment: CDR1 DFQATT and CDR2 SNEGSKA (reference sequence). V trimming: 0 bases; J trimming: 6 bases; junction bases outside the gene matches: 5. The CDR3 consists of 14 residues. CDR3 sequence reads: CSARDRGNSQPQHF. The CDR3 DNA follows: TGCAGTGCTAGAGACAGGGGGAATAGTCAGCCCCAGCATTTT.

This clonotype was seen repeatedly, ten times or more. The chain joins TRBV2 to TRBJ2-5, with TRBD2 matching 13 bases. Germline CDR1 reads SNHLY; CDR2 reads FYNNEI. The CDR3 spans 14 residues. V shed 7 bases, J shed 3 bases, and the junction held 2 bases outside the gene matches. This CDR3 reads CASKGTSGKETQYF. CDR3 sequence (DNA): TGTGCCAGCAAGGGGACTAGCGGGAAAGAGACCCAGTACTTC.

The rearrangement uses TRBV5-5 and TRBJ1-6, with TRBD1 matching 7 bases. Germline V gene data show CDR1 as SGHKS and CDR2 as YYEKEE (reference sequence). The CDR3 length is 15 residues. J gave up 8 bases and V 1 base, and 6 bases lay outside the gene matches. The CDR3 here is CASSLMDRLDSPLHF. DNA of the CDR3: TGTGCCAGCAGCTTGATGGACAGGCTCGATTCACCCCTCCACTTT. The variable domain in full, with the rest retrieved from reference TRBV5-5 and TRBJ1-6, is DAGVTQSPTHLIKTRGQQVTLRCSPISGHKSVSWYQQVLGQGPQFIFQYYEKEERGRGNFPDRFSARQFPNYSSELNVNALLLGDSALYLCASSLMDRLDSPLHFGNGTRLTVT.

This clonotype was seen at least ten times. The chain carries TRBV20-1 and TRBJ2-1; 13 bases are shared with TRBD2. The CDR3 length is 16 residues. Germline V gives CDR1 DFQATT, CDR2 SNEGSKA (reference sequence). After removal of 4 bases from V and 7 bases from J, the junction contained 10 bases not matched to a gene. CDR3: CSATRPLAGGENEQFF. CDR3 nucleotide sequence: TGCAGTGCTACCCGCCCACTAGCGGGAGGGGAAAATGAGCAGTTCTTC.

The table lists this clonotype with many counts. For the CDR3, the DNA is TGTGCCAGTACTAGCGGGAGGCTACCGAGCTCCTACGAGCAGTACTTC. Translated, it gives CASTSGRLPSSYEQYF. This sequence joins TRBV6-1 and TRBJ2-7, with 12 positions matching TRBD2. CDR1 and CDR2 from the germline V gene are MNHNS and SASEGT. This CDR3 is 16 amino acids long. V gave up 9 bases and J gave up 0 bases; unmatched junction bases: 9.

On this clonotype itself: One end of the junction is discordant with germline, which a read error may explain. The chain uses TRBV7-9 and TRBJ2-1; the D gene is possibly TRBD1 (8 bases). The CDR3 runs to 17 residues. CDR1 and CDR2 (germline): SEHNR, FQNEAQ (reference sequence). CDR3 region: CASRLRSTGGRVNEQFF. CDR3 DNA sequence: TGCGCCAGCAGGCTACGGAGCACAGGGGGGAGGGTCAATGAGCAGTTCTTC.

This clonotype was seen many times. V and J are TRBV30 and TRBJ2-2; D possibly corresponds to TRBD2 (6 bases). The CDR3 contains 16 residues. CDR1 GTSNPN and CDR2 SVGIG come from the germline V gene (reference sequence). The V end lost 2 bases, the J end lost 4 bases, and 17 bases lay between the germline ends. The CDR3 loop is CAWSLRDPDLTGELFF. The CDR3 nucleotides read TGTGCCTGGAGTCTGCGGGACCCTGACCTCACCGGGGAGCTGTTTTTT. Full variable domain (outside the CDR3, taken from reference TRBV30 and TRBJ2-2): SQTIHQWPATLVQPVGSPLSLECTVEGTSNPNLYWYRQAAGRGLQLLFYSVGIGQISSEVPQNLSASRPQDRQFILSSKKLLLSDSGFYLCAWSLRDPDLTGELFFGEGSRLTVL.

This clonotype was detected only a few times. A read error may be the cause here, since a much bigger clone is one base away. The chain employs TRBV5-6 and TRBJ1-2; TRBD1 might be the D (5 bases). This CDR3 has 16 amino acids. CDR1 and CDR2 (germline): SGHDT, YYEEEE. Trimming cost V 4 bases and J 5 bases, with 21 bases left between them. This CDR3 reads CASSVTGTKEGYGYTF. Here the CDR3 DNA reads TGTGCCAGCAGCGTTACAGGAACTAAAGAGGGATATGGCTACACCTTC.